These 2 T cell receptor beta chains originate from one sample sequenced in a study of CD8 T cells in ankylosing spondylitis. General study points: Ankylosing spondylitis blood appeared to be characterized by a TCR beta motif of eight or nine highly homologous variants.

Each CDR3 protein is one row after TCRdb ran MiXCR on the 5' RACE reads. The table includes 400,000 or so distinct CDR3 sequences, about 24% detected once. Their antigen targets remain unknown. Sequencing was carried out using blood, either unsorted or a sorted T cell fraction (not recorded which). The receptors were gathered from a male donor with ankylosing spondylitis.

This clonotype turned up a few times. V and J are TRBV5-6 and TRBJ1-3; unclear D gene. The CDR3 totals 15 residues. Germline-derived CDR1 and CDR2 are SGHDT and YYEEEE. The ends were cut back, 4 bases at V and 0 bases at J, with 11 bases in the middle. Here the CDR3 DNA reads TGTGCCAGCAGCGAACAGATGGTCTCTGGAAACACCATATATTTT. Its translation: CASSEQMVSGNTIYF. The whole variable domain, remainder taken from reference TRBV5-6 and TRBJ1-3, is DAGVTQSPTHLIKTRGQQVTLRCSPKSGHDTVSWYQQALGQGPQFIFQYYEEEERQRGNFPDRFSGHQFPNYSSELNVNALLLGDSALYLCASSEQMVSGNTIYFGEGSWLTVV.

J is TRBJ2-3 and V is TRBV3-1, with D maybe TRBD2 (6 bases). V was shortened by 8 bases and J by 2 bases, with 11 bases between the two germline ends. Germline assignment: CDR1 LGHDT and CDR2 YNNKEL (reference sequence). The CDR3 has 13 amino acids. CDR3 coding DNA: TGTGCCAGCTCACGACTAGACACAGATACGCAGTATTTT. Its translation is CASSRLDTDTQYF.